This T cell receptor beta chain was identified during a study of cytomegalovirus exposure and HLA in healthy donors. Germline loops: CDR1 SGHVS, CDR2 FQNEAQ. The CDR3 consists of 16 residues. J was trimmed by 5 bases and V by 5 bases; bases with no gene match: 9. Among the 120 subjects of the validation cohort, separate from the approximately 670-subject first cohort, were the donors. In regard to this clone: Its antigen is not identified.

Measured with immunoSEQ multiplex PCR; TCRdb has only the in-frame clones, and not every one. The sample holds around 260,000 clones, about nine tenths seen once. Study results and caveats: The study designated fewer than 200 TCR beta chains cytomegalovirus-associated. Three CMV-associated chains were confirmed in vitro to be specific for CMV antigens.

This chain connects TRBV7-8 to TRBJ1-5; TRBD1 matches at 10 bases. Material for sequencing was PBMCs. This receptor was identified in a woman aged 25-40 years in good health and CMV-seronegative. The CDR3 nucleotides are TGTGCCAGCAGCCGAAGACAGGGGGCGAACCATCAGCCCCAGCATTTT. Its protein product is CASSRRQGANHQPQHF.